This TCR beta chain was captured by sequencing in a study of blood T cell repertoires in COVID-19. Study-wide background: The United States, Italy and Spain provided the acute and convalescent COVID-19 samples. PBMCs, B-cell-depleted T cells, or T cells were the source of the cDNA or gDNA that made up the material.

V dropped 8 bases and J dropped 2; count of bases not matched to a gene: 3. The CDR3 covers 13 residues. Germline V gene sequence: CDR1 LNHDA, CDR2 SQIVND (reference sequence). Study processing details: Amplification of reference gene primers provided the estimated nucleated cell counts. Only in-frame clones appear in the TCRdb table, and some are missing; sequencing was by immunoSEQ multiplex PCR. The V and J calls and clone size come from that table; D and trimming were worked out from the DNA. The sample shows about 100,000 clones, 88% of them seen only once. Source material: peripheral blood. The chain has TRBV19 and TRBJ1-2; 9 bases map to TRBD1. The TCR originated in an older woman with acute or convalescent COVID-19. Here the CDR3 DNA reads TGTGCCAGTTTCGGGACAGGGAACTATGGCTACACCTTC. This translates into CASFGTGNYGYTF. The full variable domain, rest sourced from reference TRBV19 and TRBJ1-2, is DGGITQSPKYLFRKEGQNVTLSCEQNLNHDAMYWYRQDPGQGLRLIYYSQIVNDFQKGDIAEGYSVSREKKESFPLTVTSAQKNPTAFYLCASFGTGNYGYTFGSGTRLTVV.